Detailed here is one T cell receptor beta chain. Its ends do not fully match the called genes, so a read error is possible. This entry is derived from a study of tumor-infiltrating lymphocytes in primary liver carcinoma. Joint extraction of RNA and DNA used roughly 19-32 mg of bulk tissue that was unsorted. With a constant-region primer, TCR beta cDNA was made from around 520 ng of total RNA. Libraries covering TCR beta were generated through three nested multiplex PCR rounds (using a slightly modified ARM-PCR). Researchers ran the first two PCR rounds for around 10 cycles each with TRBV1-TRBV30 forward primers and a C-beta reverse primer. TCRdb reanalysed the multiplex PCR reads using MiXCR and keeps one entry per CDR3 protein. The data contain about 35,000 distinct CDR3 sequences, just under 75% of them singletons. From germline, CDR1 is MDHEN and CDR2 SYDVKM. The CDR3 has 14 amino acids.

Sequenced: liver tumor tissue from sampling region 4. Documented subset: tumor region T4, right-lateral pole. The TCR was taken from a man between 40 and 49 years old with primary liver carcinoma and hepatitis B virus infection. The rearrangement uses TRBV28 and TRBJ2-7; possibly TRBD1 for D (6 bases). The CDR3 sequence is CASSLAGTIRWHYF. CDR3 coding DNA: TGTGCAAGCAGCTTAGCCGGGACAATTCGGTGGCACTACTTC.